This T cell receptor beta chain was sequenced for a study of T cell responses to AZD1222 COVID-19 vaccine. Study-wide findings and caveats: White British donors predominated, females outnumbered males, and clonal diversity was possibly underestimated. The study found Spike-specific TCR breadth and depth rose after two AZD1222 doses. Nearly half of the spike-specific TCRs reportedly recognize variant regions that carry no mutations.

The protocol was immunoSEQ multiplex PCR, while the TCRdb copy is restricted to in-frame clones and leaves out a portion. The top ten hold around 5.1% of the sample, which has 60,000 to 85,000 clones, 88% seen once. Trimming pared 4 bases from V and 2 bases from J, leaving 14 bases between. CDR1 and CDR2 (germline): MNHEY, SVGAGI. The CDR3 consists of 16 residues. In regard to this clone: Antigen: not known.

Sequenced material: peripheral blood, taken 28 days after the second dose of the MenACWY control vaccine. The TCR comes from an adult who received the MenACWY meningococcal vaccine as a control. The J gene is TRBJ2-2, the V gene TRBV6-5, with D possibly matching TRBD1 (7 bases). CDR3 sequence reads: CASSLEGAGNTGELFF. CDR3 in DNA: TGTGCCAGCAGTTTAGAGGGGGCGGGAAACACCGGGGAGCTGTTTTTT.